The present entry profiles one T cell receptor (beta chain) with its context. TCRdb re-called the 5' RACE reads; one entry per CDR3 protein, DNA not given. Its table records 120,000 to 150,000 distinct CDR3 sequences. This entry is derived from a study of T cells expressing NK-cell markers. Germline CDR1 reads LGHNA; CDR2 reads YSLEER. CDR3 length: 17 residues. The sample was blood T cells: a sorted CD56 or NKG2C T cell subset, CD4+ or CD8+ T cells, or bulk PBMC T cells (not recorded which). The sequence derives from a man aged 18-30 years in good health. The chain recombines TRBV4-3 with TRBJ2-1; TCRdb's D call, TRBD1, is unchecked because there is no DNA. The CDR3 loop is CASSQDQPGVGYNEQFF.